The clone carrying this T cell receptor (beta chain) was picked up one time. Its target is unknown. This sample was taken from a study of a mutant IDH1 vaccine in newly diagnosed glioma. Time point specified: week 47, end of study. Each vaccine dose was 300 ug of mutant IDH1 20-mer peptide, with topical imiquimod. Across weeks 1, 3, 5, 7, 11, 15, 19 and 23, patients received a vaccination each time, eight in all. Study outcomes and limitations: Vaccination elicited immune responses in 93.3% of patients.

Repertoires were generated with immunoSEQ multiplex PCR, while TCRdb's copy carries only in-frame clones and drops some. The data show over 30,000 clones, more than 80% seen once. Looked up from germline, CDR1 is WNHNN and CDR2 is SYGVQD (reference sequence). Trimming left V 6 bases short and J 2 bases short, with 13 bases between. The CDR3 loop spans 15 amino acids. The starting material was PBMCs, obtained from a glioma patient whose treatment included an IDH1 peptide vaccine. The chain has TRBV10-1 and TRBJ1-4; D perhaps matches TRBD1 (5 bases). The sequence was collected from a middle-aged woman with glioma. The CDR3 reads CASSQTVGTNEKLFF. The CDR3 coding sequence is TGCGCCAGCAGCCAGACAGTCGGGACTAATGAAAAACTGTTTTTT.